This TCR beta chain appears in the sequencing data of a study of T cells in Graves' hyperthyroidism and ophthalmopathy. TCR beta CDR3 regions were amplified from RNA. The TCR CDR3 first-round RT-PCR relied on the HTBI primer set. MiXCR, run by TCRdb on the multiplex PCR reads, gives a single entry per CDR3 protein. Here the sample spans under 350,000 distinct CDR3 sequences, approximately 17% being singletons. This clonotype was seen ten or more times. V shed 3 bases and J shed 3 bases, with 14 bases lying between them. CDR1 is DFQATT, CDR2 SNEGSKA, per germline (reference sequence). The CDR3 loop spans 15 amino acids. The study based diagnoses on clinical symptoms, serum thyroxine and TRAb, thyroid ultrasound and orbital computed tomography.

The rearrangement uses TRBV20-1 and TRBJ2-2, with D perhaps matching TRBD1 (7 bases). This receptor was taken from a woman aged 55-70 years with Graves' ophthalmopathy. Sequencing input: blood. The CDR3, as DNA: TGCAGTGCTAGTCATCCCAGGGGGGACACCGGGGAGCTGTTTTTT. It codes for CSASHPRGDTGELFF.